A single sample is the source of the 24 T cell receptor beta chains below, sequenced in a study of preoperative IRX-2 immunotherapy in early breast cancer. Repertoires were generated with immunoSEQ multiplex PCR, while TCRdb's copy carries only in-frame clones and drops some. Among tens of thousands of clones, about four fifths were seen once, and the ten largest hold about 1.5%. Stated treatment: preoperative locoregional IRX-2 cytokine immunotherapy. The sequences come from lymph node tissue, collected after IRX-2 immunotherapy. The origin of the receptors is a human donor with breast cancer.

The rearrangement joins TRBV29-1 to TRBJ1-1; 7 bases align to TRBD1. CDR3 length equals 12 residues. Germline V gives CDR1 SQVTM, CDR2 ANQGSEA. V was clipped by 4 bases and J by 4 bases; unmatched bases: 3. For the CDR3, the DNA is TGCAGCGTTGGCCAGGGGGTCACTGAAGCTTTCTTT. It encodes CSVGQGVTEAFF.

The V call is TRBV29-1, the J call TRBJ1-1; 7 nucleotides agree with TRBD1. The CDR3 extends over 12 amino acids. Looked up from germline, CDR1 is SQVTM and CDR2 is ANQGSEA. V trimming: 8 bases; J trimming: 0 bases; junction bases outside the gene matches: 3. CDR3 nucleotides: TGCAGCACGGACAGGATGAACACTGAAGCTTTCTTT. Protein product: CSTDRMNTEAFF.

The chain employs TRBV6-8 and TRBJ2-7; D may be TRBD2 (5 bases). The germline CDR1 and CDR2 sequences are MNHGY and SAAAGT. V dropped 6 bases and J dropped 0 bases, with 9 bases sitting between them. This CDR3 comprises 13 residues. The CDR3 sequence is CASRDLSSYEQYF. The CDR3 coding sequence is TGTGCCAGCAGGGACTTGAGCTCCTACGAGCAGTACTTC.

The V call is TRBV12-5, the J call TRBJ1-1; weak D call: TRBD1 (5 bases). Germline CDR1 and CDR2: LGHNT and FRNRAP. The length of the CDR3 is 14 residues. The CDR3 reads CASLGGGMGTEAFF. In DNA form, the CDR3 reads TGTGCCAGCCTCGGGGGGGGAATGGGCACTGAAGCTTTCTTT.

The gene calls are TRBV7-1 and TRBJ1-1; D remains unclear. TRBV7-1 is labeled an ORF, and its function is uncertain. The germline V and J ends were trimmed by 4 bases and 5 bases, with 11 bases remaining between them. The CDR3 has 13 amino acids. In nucleotides, the CDR3 is TGTGCCAGCAGCTTAGAGGGTCGAACTGAAGCTTTCTTT. Encoded protein: CASSLEGRTEAFF.

The V gene is TRBV29-1, the J gene TRBJ1-1; 9 bases map to TRBD1. Germline CDR1 and CDR2: SQVTM and ANQGSEA. This CDR3 is 14 amino acids long. V was pared by 6 bases and J by 5 bases, with 10 bases of the junction left unmatched. The CDR3 loop is CSVGLGGQGTEAFF. CDR3 sequence (DNA): TGCAGCGTCGGGCTGGGGGGACAGGGAACTGAAGCTTTCTTT.

The chain combines TRBV10-1 with TRBJ1-2, with D perhaps TRBD1 (5 bases). This CDR3 spans 13 amino acids. V was pared by 8 bases and J by 4 bases, with 14 bases between. Germline V gene sequence: CDR1 WNHNN, CDR2 SYGVQD (reference sequence). CDR3 region: CASWKGLGYGYTF. Written as DNA, the CDR3 is TGCGCCAGCTGGAAGGGGCTCGGCTATGGCTACACCTTC.

This chain connects TRBV4-1 to TRBJ1-2, with D unresolved. Germline values: CDR1 MGHRA, CDR2 YSYEKL. V was cut by 0 bases and J by 8 bases, with 19 bases left in between. This CDR3 has 16 amino acids. The CDR3 DNA follows: TGCGCCAGCAGCCAAGATCGGGGAAGCCGCCCACGCGGCTACACCTTC. It translates to CASSQDRGSRPRGYTF.

The V and J genes are TRBV6-8 and TRBJ2-7; D possibly corresponds to TRBD1 (6 bases). Germline CDR1 and CDR2: MNHGY and SAAAGT. The CDR3 totals 14 residues. V lost 6 bases and J lost 4, with 16 bases in between. The CDR3 loop is CASRVWQGSYEQYF. DNA of the CDR3: TGTGCCAGCAGGGTTTGGCAGGGGTCGTACGAGCAGTACTTC.

Written as DNA, the CDR3 is TGTGCCAGCAGCTATTTCGCCCTTGGACAGGGGGGTAAAGGAAACACCATATATTTT. Protein: CASSYFALGQGGKGNTIYF. The chain uses TRBV11-3 and TRBJ1-3; TRBD1 matches 10 bases. J was trimmed by 4 bases and V by 4 bases; bases with no gene match: 16. Germline assignment: CDR1 SGHNT and CDR2 YENEEA. The CDR3 covers 19 residues.

The chain joins TRBV6-8 to TRBJ1-5, with D uncertain. CDR3 length equals 15 residues. CDR1 MNHGY and CDR2 SAAAGT come from the germline V gene. V lost 0 bases, J lost 5 bases, and 11 bases lay in between. CDR3 in DNA: TGTGCCAGCAGTTACTCGCATTATGGGGATCAGCCCCAGCATTTT. It codes for CASSYSHYGDQPQHF.

The V and J genes are TRBV11-3 and TRBJ2-7; 11 bases map to TRBD1. V shed 2 bases and J 2 bases; nucleotides not matched to a gene: 2. Germline-derived CDR1 and CDR2 are SGHNT and YENEEA. This CDR3 spans 15 amino acids. CDR3 sequence reads: CASSLRGQGAYEQYF. The CDR3 DNA follows: TGTGCCAGCAGCTTAAGGGGACAGGGGGCCTACGAGCAGTACTTC.

The chain is built from TRBV28 and TRBJ1-5; D is perhaps TRBD1 (5 bases). V was trimmed by 6 bases and J by 2 bases, leaving 14 bases between them. Germline lookup yields CDR1 MDHEN and CDR2 SYDVKM. This CDR3 is built from 15 residues. CDR3 amino acids: CASSAQRGGNQPQHF. The CDR3 bases are TGTGCCAGCAGCGCACAGCGAGGGGGCAATCAGCCCCAGCATTTT.

This clone was counted a few times. The V gene is TRBV30, the J gene TRBJ2-7; TRBD1 matches 10 bases. This CDR3 is 14 amino acids long. V lost 3 bases, J lost 2 bases, and 4 bases stayed unmatched. The germline V gene has CDR1 GTSNPN and CDR2 SVGIG (reference sequence). The CDR3 region is CAWSPGTGAYEQYF. CDR3 bases: TGTGCCTGGAGCCCCGGGACAGGGGCCTACGAGCAGTACTTC. The full variable domain, its missing parts supplied by reference TRBV30 and TRBJ2-7, is SQTIHQWPATLVQPVGSPLSLECTVEGTSNPNLYWYRQAAGRGLQLLFYSVGIGQISSEVPQNLSASRPQDRQFILSSKKLLLSDSGFYLCAWSPGTGAYEQYFGPGTRLTVT.

V usage is TRBV5-1 and J usage is TRBJ2-2; TRBD2 aligns across 11 bases. The CDR3 has 17 residues. Trimming took 5 bases from V and 0 from J; bases not matched to a gene: 6. CDR1 and CDR2 from the germline V gene are SGHRS and YFSETQ. The CDR3 DNA follows: TGCGCCAGCAGAAGACTAGCGGGGAACCCGAACACCGGGGAGCTGTTTTTT. Protein: CASRRLAGNPNTGELFF.

The rearrangement joins TRBV5-1 to TRBJ2-5; no clear D gene. The CDR3 length is 15 residues. V was shortened by 4 bases and J by 4 bases, with 17 bases between the two germline ends. Germline V CDR1 and CDR2: SGHRS, YFSETQ. CDR3 sequence (DNA): TGCGCCAGCAGCACCCGGCCACCCCAAGGAGAGACCCAGTACTTC. Translating gives CASSTRPPQGETQYF.

The rearrangement joins TRBV19 to TRBJ2-5; D might be TRBD2 (7 bases). The CDR3 is 14 amino acids. The germline V gene encodes CDR1 LNHDA and CDR2 SQIVND (reference sequence). V was trimmed by 9 bases and J by 5 bases, leaving 19 bases between them. CDR3 region: CASIGRGARETQYF. CDR3 nucleotide sequence: TGTGCCAGCATAGGTCGGGGGGCGCGGGAGACCCAGTACTTC.

The chain links TRBV18 to TRBJ1-2, with TRBD1 matching over 9 bases. The CDR3 is made up of 13 amino acids. V lost 5 bases to trimming and J lost 6 bases; unmatched junction nucleotides: 4. From germline, CDR1 is KGHSH and CDR2 LQKENI. This CDR3 is CASSEGQGNGYTF. The CDR3 region has the DNA TGTGCCAGCTCAGAAGGACAGGGGAATGGCTACACCTTC.

J is TRBJ1-4 and V is TRBV5-1, with 9 bases fitting TRBD1. The length of the CDR3 is 16 residues. CDR1 is SGHRS, CDR2 YFSETQ, per germline. V was clipped by 0 bases and J by 8 bases; unmatched bases: 8. The CDR3 bases are TGCGCCAGCAGCTTGGCGGTGACAGGGGGTTACGAAAAACTGTTTTTT. Translation: CASSLAVTGGYEKLFF.

This rearrangement joins TRBV11-3 to TRBJ2-7, with D possibly being TRBD1 or TRBD2 (5 bases each). V was shortened by 5 bases and J by 0 bases, with 14 bases between the two germline ends. Germline V gene sequence: CDR1 SGHNT, CDR2 YENEEA. This CDR3 contains 15 residues. CDR3 amino acids: CASSRDRMSSYEQYF. The CDR3, as DNA: TGTGCCAGCAGCCGGGACCGGATGAGCTCCTACGAGCAGTACTTC. Together with reference TRBV11-3 and TRBJ2-7, the CDR3 gives the full variable domain: EAGVVQSPRYKIIEKKQPVAFWCNPISGHNTLYWYLQNLGQGPELLIRYENEEAVDDSQLPKDRFSAERLKGVDSTLKIQPAELGDSAVYLCASSRDRMSSYEQYFGPGTRLTVT.

The gene calls are TRBV6-8 and TRBJ1-1; the D is unclear. Trimming shortened V by 4 bases and J by 1 base, and 13 bases separated the two germline ends. CDR3 length: 15 residues. Germline CDR1 and CDR2: MNHGY and SAAAGT. CDR3 residues: CASSSSVAGNTEAFF. The CDR3 DNA sequence: TGTGCCAGCAGTTCCTCGGTAGCCGGGAACACTGAAGCTTTCTTT.

This clone was seen more than once but under ten times. J is TRBJ2-1 and V is TRBV11-3, with 7 bases identical to TRBD2. Trimming removed 3 bases from V and 8 bases from J; junction bases left unmatched: 7. Germline loops: CDR1 SGHNT, CDR2 YENEEA. This CDR3 is built from 14 residues. CDR3 in amino acids: CASSLGGVWDEQFF. The CDR3 bases are TGTGCCAGCAGCTTGGGAGGGGTTTGGGATGAGCAGTTCTTC.

A remark on this clone: The DNA contains a base that is ambiguous or unread; its residue becomes X. This chain connects TRBV19 to TRBJ1-1; TRBD1 might be the D (5 bases). Germline V gene lookup returns CDR1 LNHDA and CDR2 SQIVND (reference sequence). The CDR3 runs to 13 residues. V shed 4 bases and J shed 1 base, with 7 bases lying between them. In DNA, the CDR3 is TGTGCCAGTAGTACGACAGYGAACACTGAAGCTTTCTTT. Translating gives CASSTTXNTEAFF.

The rearrangement uses TRBV18 and TRBJ2-2; D unresolved. The germline V gene has CDR1 KGHSH and CDR2 LQKENI. CDR3 length: 13 amino acids. V was pared by 3 bases and J by 7 bases, with 9 bases between. This CDR3 reads CASSPKVGGELFF. The CDR3 bases are TGTGCCAGCTCACCGAAAGTTGGCGGGGAGCTGTTTTTT.